This entry is about one T cell receptor beta chain. Its antigen is undetermined. The entry originates in a study of a mutant IDH1 vaccine in newly diagnosed glioma. In the study overall: Once 4-6 weeks had passed after radiotherapy alone, vaccination started, or it started with temozolomide cycles.

Findings and limits, study-wide: Pseudoprogression seemingly bore no relation to changes in top peripheral T cell clonotypes.

Per germline, CDR1 SEHNR and CDR2 FQNEAQ (reference sequence). The CDR3 is 17 residues long. The ends lost 2 bases at V and 8 bases at J; junction bases unmatched: 13. Here immunoSEQ multiplex PCR was the method, and the copy in TCRdb shows in-frame clones only, minus some. The sample yields about 68,000 clones, 84% seen once. Described time point: week 35, safety follow-up. Every single dose of the vaccine, 300 ug of mutant IDH1 20-mer peptide, came with topical imiquimod. Scheduled for weeks 1, 3, 5, 7, 11, 15, 19 and 23, eight vaccinations were given to patients. V gene TRBV7-9 combines with J gene TRBJ2-1; 9 bases are a match to TRBD2. This specimen was PBMCs, taken from a glioma patient whose treatment included an IDH1 peptide vaccine. This sequence was found in a man aged 18 to 35 with glioma. This CDR3 is CASSLRSAGGPDDEQFF. CDR3 nucleotide sequence: TGTGCCAGCAGCTTACGATCGGCGGGAGGGCCCGACGATGAGCAGTTCTTC.